This TCR beta chain stems from a study of chemoradiotherapy in HPV16-positive cancers. V gave up 5 bases and J gave up 3 bases; unmatched junction bases: 11. The CDR3 spans 16 residues. In germline, CDR1 is KGHSH, CDR2 LQKENI. The table came from immunoSEQ multiplex PCR; TCRdb's copy has only in-frame clones and leaves some out. The sample records about 16,000 clones, around 70% being singletons. The chain has TRBV18 and TRBJ2-3, with 7 bases matching TRBD2. Sequencing was performed on tumor tissue, taken from a patient who underwent chemoradiotherapy. This receptor was identified in a human donor with HPV-associated anogenital cancer. CDR3 sequence (DNA): TGTGCCAGCTCATCGGGCGGGGGAAAAGCAACAGATACGCAGTATTTT. It encodes CASSSGGGKATDTQYF.